These T cell receptor beta chains were read from a single sample in a study of shared clonotypes between healthy human individuals. Sequencing used immunoSEQ multiplex PCR; TCRdb keeps in-frame clones, though not all of them. The sample holds more than 400,000 clones, almost 97% seen once. Source material: naive CD4+ T cells sorted from blood. Receptors originate from a young woman in good health. Both conserved end residues are part of each CDR3.

j_call,v_call,cdr3_aa
TRBJ2-7,TRBV2,CASSAPGTGDHEQYF
TRBJ1-1,TRBV4-1,CASSQTVARGPPEAFF
TRBJ2-1,TRBV4-1,CASSQGVTSGRAANEQFF
TRBJ2-3,TRBV5-6,CASSLYERQYF
.,TRBV18,CASSPRTGTGSYEQYF
TRBJ1-1,TRBV7-9,CASSPKAGRNTEAFF
TRBJ2-1,TRBV9,CASSVVSGTSNEQFF
TRBJ2-3,TRBV11-1,CASSLALEADTQYF
TRBJ2-7,TRBV27,CASSSQGLQSYEQYF
TRBJ2-5,TRBV28,CAIMGGDGETQYF
TRBJ2-3,TRBV10-3,CAISEGRTSGKSDTQYF
TRBJ2-7,TRBV5-1,CASSLRSVGLAYEQYF
TRBJ1-2,TRBV27,CASSLGTSSGYTF
TRBJ1-2,TRBV7-2,CASSGWWELGGYGYTF
TRBJ2-2,TRBV18,CASSPLPGSGTGELFF
TRBJ2-1,TRBV4-1,CASSEAGTYNEQFF
TRBJ2-6,TRBV4-1,CASRGLRGGSGANVLTF
TRBJ2-3,TRBV7-9,CASSPGLAGVTLVTDTQYF
TRBJ1-4,TRBV18,CASSPWELRTNEKLFF
TRBJ2-3,TRBV7-9,CASSLVSTDTQYF
TRBJ1-2,TRBV5-6,CASSLRGTGGNGYTF
TRBJ1-3,TRBV27,CASSMTATGNTIYF
TRBJ2-4,TRBV7-9,CASSSLAGAKNIQYF
TRBJ2-7,TRBV5-1,CASSLDHEQYF
TRBJ2-1,TRBV2,CASSRDTNSYNEQFF
TRBJ2-4,TRBV14,CASSQARTLGVAKNIQYF
TRBJ2-7,TRBV27,CASSLRQGGPYEQYF
TRBJ2-7,TRBV4-1,CASSQDQEVFDEQYF
TRBJ2-7,TRBV28,CASSSFVGEQYF
TRBJ1-3,TRBV6-5,CASSYSARAPGNTIYF
TRBJ2-7,TRBV28,CASSPPGYHEQYF
TRBJ2-7,TRBV5-5,CASSFARVPYEQYF
TRBJ2-1,TRBV12-2,CASRLAKTLERTRTPYNEQFF
TRBJ1-5,TRBV7-2,CASSLARPGFSNQPQHF
TRBJ2-1,TRBV28,CASSLGLNEQFF
TRBJ2-1,TRBV7-9,CASSLVAGAANEQFF
TRBJ2-7,TRBV13,CASSLRLAGEQYF
TRBJ1-1,TRBV19,CASSMTGLNTEAFF
TRBJ2-7,TRBV19,CASSIRTALSYEQYF
TRBJ2-7,TRBV6-5,CASSLAGGTYEQYF
TRBJ2-7,TRBV5-1,CASSVASGSSYEQYF
TRBJ2-6,TRBV28,CASSSPRWSANVLTF